This T cell receptor (beta chain) was found in a study of blood T cell repertoires in COVID-19. As for the study in general: The United States, Italy and Spain provided the acute and convalescent COVID-19 samples. PBMCs, B-cell-depleted T cells, or T cells provided the cDNA or gDNA that made up the material.

Participants' reported clinical history set cohort assignment. Source study methods: Researchers report that nucleated cell counts were estimated from reference gene primer amplification. Produced via immunoSEQ multiplex PCR; TCRdb's table is partial and in-frame only. The V and J calls and clone size were taken over from that table, and D and trimming were inferred from the DNA. The repertoire holds fewer than 400,000 clones, with about 92% as singletons. Material: PBMCs or T cells enriched from blood (not recorded which). The receptor was isolated from a woman in her 30s who had recovered from COVID-19.

This chain's CDR3 is CASSSRGLGRHQETQYF. CDR3 sequence (DNA): TGTGCCAGCAGCTCTCGGGGGTTGGGGCGGCACCAAGAGACCCAGTACTTC. The chain carries TRBV5-6 and TRBJ2-5, with D possibly being TRBD2 (6 bases). The CDR3 runs to 17 residues. The V gene's germline CDR1 is SGHDT and CDR2 YYEEEE. Trimming cost V 3 bases and J 0 bases, with 18 bases left between them. The full variable domain, in which reference TRBV5-6 and TRBJ2-5 provide the parts outside the CDR3, is DAGVTQSPTHLIKTRGQQVTLRCSPKSGHDTVSWYQQALGQGPQFIFQYYEEEERQRGNFPDRFSGHQFPNYSSELNVNALLLGDSALYLCASSSRGLGRHQETQYFGPGTRLLVL.